Listed below are T cell receptor beta chains from one sample, sequenced in a study of T cell changes during pregnancy in multiple sclerosis. Only in-frame clones appear in the TCRdb table, and some are missing; sequencing was by immunoSEQ multiplex PCR. The table records more than 10,000 clones, 70% to 90% of them present only once. The material sequenced was CD8+ T cells from peripheral blood mononuclear cells, taken in the second trimester of pregnancy. These receptor sequences come from a female donor in good health, enrolled as a control in a pregnancy study. The CDR3 runs from the conserved cysteine through the conserved F or W. D genes are given only for firm matches. A row's size may be missing; if present it is once, few, many or a size class.

D gene: -; V gene: TRBV11-2; J gene: TRBJ2-7; clone size: -; CDR3 protein: CASSLGGLLRDEQYF; CDR3 DNA: TGTGCCAGCAGCTTAGGAGGGCTGCTTAGGGACGAGCAGTACTTC
D gene: -; V gene: TRBV7-8; J gene: TRBJ1-5; clone size: -; CDR3 protein: CASSLAMWGVSNQPQHF; CDR3 DNA: TGTGCCAGCAGCTTAGCTATGTGGGGGGTCAGCAATCAGCCCCAGCATTTT
D gene: -; V gene: TRBV11-3; J gene: TRBJ2-1; clone size: medium-sized; CDR3 protein: CASSKQGYQNEQFF; CDR3 DNA: TGTGCCAGCTCGAAGCAGGGGTATCAAAATGAGCAGTTCTTC
D gene: -; V gene: TRBV27; J gene: TRBJ1-5; clone size: -; CDR3 protein: CASSLRLKGNQPQHF; CDR3 DNA: TGTGCCAGCAGTTTGCGGCTAAAGGGGAATCAGCCCCAGCATTTT
D gene: TRBD1; V gene: TRBV5-1; J gene: TRBJ2-7; clone size: -; CDR3 protein: CASSRTGAYEQYF; CDR3 DNA: TGCGCCAGCAGCCGGACAGGGGCCTACGAGCAGTACTTC
D gene: TRBD1; V gene: TRBV6-1; J gene: TRBJ1-1; clone size: -; CDR3 protein: CASSEEGTGAAFF; CDR3 DNA: TGTGCCAGCAGTGAAGAGGGGACAGGGGCAGCTTTCTTT
D gene: TRBD1; V gene: TRBV7-9; J gene: TRBJ1-1; clone size: -; CDR3 protein: CASSFPGGNTEAFF; CDR3 DNA: TGTGCCAGCAGCTTTCCAGGGGGGAACACTGAAGCTTTCTTT
D gene: TRBD1; V gene: TRBV6-6; J gene: TRBJ1-2; clone size: -; CDR3 protein: CASSFSRGDDGYTF; CDR3 DNA: TGTGCCAGCAGCTTTAGCAGGGGGGACGATGGCTACACCTTC
D gene: TRBD2; V gene: TRBV18; J gene: TRBJ2-1; clone size: -; CDR3 protein: CASSPPGLAGYNEQLF; CDR3 DNA: TGTGCCAGCTCACCACCTGGACTAGCGGGGTACAATGAGCAGCTCTTC
D gene: TRBD2; V gene: TRBV5-1; J gene: TRBJ2-1; clone size: -; CDR3 protein: CASRLAGDNEQFF; CDR3 DNA: TGCGCCAGCCGACTAGCGGGGGACAATGAGCAGTTCTTC
D gene: TRBD2; V gene: TRBV2; J gene: TRBJ2-2; clone size: -; CDR3 protein: CASSSTSEAGELFF; CDR3 DNA: TGTGCCAGCAGCTCCACTAGCGAGGCCGGGGAGCTGTTTTTT
D gene: -; V gene: TRBV28; J gene: TRBJ1-6; clone size: -; CDR3 protein: CASTQPPPRNSPLHF; CDR3 DNA: TGTGCCAGCACTCAACCCCCCCCCAGAAATTCACCCCTCCACTTT
D gene: -; V gene: TRBV11-3; J gene: TRBJ1-1; clone size: few; CDR3 protein: CASSSHEAFF; CDR3 DNA: TGTGCCAGCAGCTCACATGAAGCTTTCTTT
D gene: -; V gene: TRBV27; J gene: TRBJ2-7; clone size: -; CDR3 protein: CASSLGLDFMYEQYF; CDR3 DNA: TGTGCCAGCAGTTTAGGTCTAGATTTTATGTACGAGCAGTACTTC
D gene: TRBD1; V gene: TRBV11-3; J gene: TRBJ2-1; clone size: -; CDR3 protein: CASSRGRVGEQFF; CDR3 DNA: TGTGCCAGCAGCAGGGGGCGCGTCGGTGAGCAGTTCTTC
D gene: -; V gene: TRBV19; J gene: TRBJ2-5; clone size: -; CDR3 protein: CASSMGAGAYLQETQYF; CDR3 DNA: TGTGCCAGTAGTATGGGGGCAGGGGCATACCTCCAAGAGACCCAGTACTTC
D gene: TRBD1; V gene: TRBV6-4; J gene: TRBJ2-1; clone size: once; CDR3 protein: CASSPGQGSNEQFF; CDR3 DNA: TGTGCCAGCAGTCCGGGACAGGGCAGCAATGAGCAGTTCTTC
D gene: -; V gene: TRBV27; J gene: TRBJ2-7; clone size: -; CDR3 protein: CASSRIKGFSYEQYF; CDR3 DNA: TGTGCCAGCAGCCGTATCAAGGGGTTCTCCTACGAGCAGTACTTC
D gene: TRBD1; V gene: TRBV7-8; J gene: TRBJ1-5; clone size: -; CDR3 protein: CASSIRDRGLNQPQHF; CDR3 DNA: TGTGCCAGCAGCATCCGGGACAGGGGGCTCAATCAGCCCCAGCATTTT
D gene: -; V gene: TRBV7-9; J gene: TRBJ2-7; clone size: few; CDR3 protein: CASSSDYTGTFYEQYF; CDR3 DNA: TGTGCCAGCAGTTCCGACTACACAGGGACCTTCTACGAGCAGTACTTC
D gene: -; V gene: TRBV27; J gene: TRBJ1-2; clone size: -; CDR3 protein: CASSPRGVDGYTF; CDR3 DNA: TGTGCCAGCAGTCCCCGGGGGGTCGATGGCTACACCTTC
D gene: TRBD2; V gene: TRBV6-1; J gene: TRBJ2-3; clone size: -; CDR3 protein: CASRLAGGDTQYF; CDR3 DNA: TGTGCCAGCAGACTAGCGGGGGGTGATACGCAGTATTTT
D gene: TRBD2; V gene: TRBV19; J gene: TRBJ2-7; clone size: -; CDR3 protein: CASSPSGGGYEQYF; CDR3 DNA: TGTGCCAGTAGCCCGTCCGGGGGGGGGTACGAGCAGTACTTC
D gene: TRBD2; V gene: TRBV4-2; J gene: TRBJ2-3; clone size: -; CDR3 protein: CASSQDLLAGPTDTQYF; CDR3 DNA: TGTGCCAGCAGCCAAGATTTACTAGCGGGACCGACAGATACGCAGTATTTT
D gene: TRBD2; V gene: TRBV2; J gene: TRBJ2-1; clone size: -; CDR3 protein: CASSRLAGEGNEQFF; CDR3 DNA: TGTGCCAGCAGTAGACTAGCGGGAGAGGGGAATGAGCAGTTCTTC
D gene: -; V gene: TRBV2; J gene: TRBJ1-5; clone size: once; CDR3 protein: CASSEQGSNQPQHF; CDR3 DNA: TGTGCCAGCAGTGAGCAGGGGAGCAATCAGCCCCAGCATTTT
D gene: -; V gene: TRBV5-5; J gene: TRBJ1-5; clone size: -; CDR3 protein: CASSLVDYGQPQHF; CDR3 DNA: TGTGCCAGCAGCTTGGTAGACTACGGACAGCCCCAGCATTTT
D gene: -; V gene: TRBV19; J gene: TRBJ1-1; clone size: -; CDR3 protein: CASSSRTVMDTEAFF; CDR3 DNA: TGTGCCAGTAGTTCCCGGACAGTGATGGACACTGAAGCTTTCTTT
D gene: TRBD1; V gene: TRBV23-1; J gene: TRBJ1-3; clone size: -; CDR3 protein: CASRIPGQGIDTIYF; CDR3 DNA: TGCGCCAGCAGAATACCAGGACAGGGTATTGACACCATATATTTT
D gene: -; V gene: TRBV6-5; J gene: TRBJ2-7; clone size: -; CDR3 protein: CASSPSSYEQYF; CDR3 DNA: TGTGCCAGCAGTCCAAGCTCCTACGAGCAGTACTTC
D gene: -; V gene: TRBV6-5; J gene: TRBJ2-5; clone size: -; CDR3 protein: CASSIDGASQETQYF; CDR3 DNA: TGTGCCAGCAGCATTGATGGGGCCTCCCAAGAGACCCAGTACTTC
D gene: TRBD1; V gene: TRBV4-1; J gene: TRBJ2-1; clone size: -; CDR3 protein: CASSQELQGARYNEQFF; CDR3 DNA: TGCGCCAGCAGCCAAGAATTACAGGGGGCGCGGTACAATGAGCAGTTCTTC
D gene: -; V gene: TRBV7-6; J gene: TRBJ2-7; clone size: -; CDR3 protein: CASSLGSGSPRAEQYF; CDR3 DNA: TGTGCCAGCAGCTTAGGGAGTGGGAGTCCCCGGGCGGAGCAGTACTTC
D gene: TRBD2; V gene: TRBV30; J gene: TRBJ2-3; clone size: -; CDR3 protein: CAWVSGIGTDTQYF; CDR3 DNA: TGTGCCTGGGTTAGCGGGATAGGCACAGATACGCAGTATTTT
D gene: TRBD1; V gene: TRBV4-2; J gene: TRBJ2-1; clone size: -; CDR3 protein: CASSQEMGTGGREQFF; CDR3 DNA: TGTGCCAGCAGCCAAGAGATGGGGACAGGGGGGCGTGAGCAGTTCTTC